Following are 21 T cell receptor beta chains from one sample sequenced in a study of metastatic and nonmetastatic thyroid tumors. TCRdb reassembled clones from the PCR reads with MiXCR. The table lists approximately 86,000 clones, around 12% of them singletons, with roughly 10% in the top ten. No patient received treatment before thyroid surgery. Specimen: tumor tissue. The receptor source for this set is a female donor with papillary thyroid cancer or a benign thyroid nodule (not recorded which). Some clones in this sample may be carry-over from other donors' samples.

The chain carries TRBV12-5 and TRBJ1-1; D perhaps matches TRBD1 (5 bases). The germline V and J ends were trimmed by 5 bases and 1 base, with 11 bases remaining between them. The CDR3 contains 14 residues. CDR1 is LGHNT and CDR2 is FRNRAP in the germline V gene. This CDR3 reads CASGRDGTNTEAFF. The CDR3 DNA is TGTGCTAGTGGTCGGGACGGGACGAACACTGAAGCTTTCTTT.

This clone was observed at least ten times. The chain couples TRBV12-3 or TRBV12-4 to TRBJ2-5; D uncertain. CDR3 length: 12 residues. V lost 2 bases and J 4 bases, leaving 5 bases between the germline ends. In DNA, the CDR3 is TGTGCCAGCAGTTTAAGCCCAGAGACCCAGTACTTC. Encoded protein: CASSLSPETQYF.

This clone was observed many times. V gene TRBV10-2 combines with J gene TRBJ2-3, with 8 positions matching TRBD1. In germline, CDR1 is WSHSY, CDR2 SAAADI. The CDR3 extends over 17 amino acids. Trimming removed 3 bases from V and 3 bases from J; junction bases left unmatched: 11. The CDR3 region has the DNA TGCGCCAGCAGTGACCCCTACCGGGACAGGTATACAGATACGCAGTATTTT. Its translation: CASSDPYRDRYTDTQYF.

This rearrangement joins TRBV20-1 to TRBJ2-7, with D possibly called TRBD1 or TRBD2 (5 bases each). The CDR3 is made up of 15 amino acids. V lost 2 bases to trimming and J lost 0 bases, with 14 bases between them. The germline V gene has CDR1 DFQATT and CDR2 SNEGSKA (reference sequence). The CDR3 loop is CSARMTGRSSYEQYF. CDR3 nucleotides: TGCAGTGCTAGAATGACGGGGCGGAGCTCCTACGAGCAGTACTTC.

This clone was seen many times. V usage is TRBV20-1 and J usage is TRBJ2-7; 15 bases align to TRBD2. CDR1 is DFQATT and CDR2 is SNEGSKA in the germline V gene (reference sequence). The V and J ends lost 6 bases and 5 bases, in that order; junction bases with no gene match: 11. This CDR3 spans 16 amino acids. CDR3 DNA sequence: TGCAGTGCCTGGACTAGCGGGAGGGTCCGCCGGGACGAGCAGTACTTC. This gives the protein CSAWTSGRVRRDEQYF.

There are many counts of this clone. The chain's CDR3 is CASSLVGTLMNTEAFF. The CDR3 nucleotides are TGTGCCAGCAGCTTGGTGGGCACCCTCATGAACACTGAAGCTTTCTTT. J is TRBJ1-1 and V is TRBV5-6, with D uncertain. Germline V CDR1 and CDR2: SGHDT, YYEEEE. CDR3 size: 16 residues. V was shortened by 0 bases and J by 0 bases, with 12 bases between the two germline ends.

This clone was counted many times. The chain employs TRBV15 and TRBJ1-5; tentatively, D is TRBD1 (5 bases). Germline V gene data show CDR1 as LNHNV and CDR2 as YYDKDF (reference sequence). V was pared by 5 bases and J by 0 bases, with 11 bases between. The CDR3 consists of 15 residues. The CDR3 bases are TGTGCCACCAGCGAGACAGTCTATAGCAATCAGCCCCAGCATTTT. Translating it yields CATSETVYSNQPQHF.

This clone was counted between two and nine times. A much bigger clone sits one base away, suggesting this may be a read error. Other DNA sequences within the sample encode an identical CDR3. The rearrangement joins TRBV6-4 to TRBJ2-3; no reliable D call. This CDR3 is built from 13 residues. Germline V CDR1 and CDR2: MRHNA, SNTAGT. In nucleotides, the CDR3 is TGTGCCAGCAGTGAAAGCAGAACGGATACGCAGTATTTC. Translated: CASSESRTDTQYF.

V usage is TRBV11-2 and J usage is TRBJ2-2, with 10 bases aligning to TRBD2. Looked up from germline, CDR1 is SGHAT and CDR2 is FQNNGV. The CDR3 spans 19 residues. V trimming: 6 bases; J trimming: 5 bases; junction bases outside the gene matches: 18. Written as DNA, the CDR3 is TGTGCCAGCAGTTTTGGGAGCGGGAGGGCTCGACTCGGAACCGGGGAGCTGTTTTTT. Translated, it gives CASSFGSGRARLGTGELFF.

In its sample, this clone was seen many times. This rearrangement joins TRBV6-1 to TRBJ2-7; 8 bases line up with TRBD1. Trimming cost V 7 bases and J 5 bases; bases outside gene matches: 16. The CDR3 consists of 16 residues. The germline V gene has CDR1 MNHNS and CDR2 SASEGT. DNA of the CDR3: TGTGCCAGCAACTTCACACCGGGACAGGCGGGTAACGAGCAGTACTTC. It is translated as CASNFTPGQAGNEQYF.

This clone was recorded at least ten times. The same CDR3 can be traced to other DNA sequences in this sample. CDR3 bases: TGTGCCAGCAGGCGGACAGTTACCTACGAGCAGTACTTC. This translates into CASRRTVTYEQYF. The chain employs TRBV27 and TRBJ2-7, with D perhaps TRBD1 (6 bases). In germline, CDR1 is MNHEY, CDR2 SMNVEV (reference sequence). CDR3 length equals 13 residues. The V end was cut by 6 bases, the J end by 2 bases, with 11 bases between.

This clone was seen only a few times. The chain has TRBV24-1 and TRBJ2-6; 11 nucleotides agree with TRBD1. CDR3 length: 19 residues. The ends lost 0 bases at V and 1 base at J; junction bases unmatched: 4. The germline V gene has CDR1 KGHDR and CDR2 SFDVKD. In DNA, the CDR3 is TGTGCCACCAGTGATTTGCCCGGGACAGGGGGTTCTGGGGCCAACGTCCTGACTTTC. It codes for CATSDLPGTGGSGANVLTF.

This clone was recorded many times. This rearrangement joins TRBV6-1 to TRBJ1-2; TRBD1 might be the D (6 bases). The CDR3 runs 15 residues. V was cut by 5 bases and J by 7 bases, with 20 bases left in between. Germline V lookup: CDR1 MNHNS, CDR2 SASEGT. CDR3 loop: CASSLRLTQGLGYTF. CDR3 nucleotides: TGTGCCAGCAGTCTCCGACTGACTCAGGGGCTTGGCTACACCTTC.

This clone showed up many times. V is TRBV10-1 and J is TRBJ2-3; TRBD2 matches 15 bases. This CDR3 contains 16 residues. Germline V gene sequence: CDR1 WNHNN, CDR2 SYGVQD (reference sequence). Trimming cost V 4 bases and J 7 bases; bases outside gene matches: 6. CDR3 DNA sequence: TGCGCCAGCAGTGCTGGACTAGCGGGGGGGCATTATACGCAGTATTTT. The encoded protein is CASSAGLAGGHYTQYF.

This clone came up many times. The gene calls are TRBV10-3 and TRBJ2-7; perhaps TRBD2 as D (6 bases). The V gene's germline CDR1 is ENHRY and CDR2 SYGVKD. Trimming took off 11 bases at V and 0 bases at J, with 17 bases between the two ends. The CDR3 runs 14 residues. CDR3 bases: TGTGCCGCAGGGAATAGCGGAAACTCCTACGAGCAGTACTTC. Protein product: CAAGNSGNSYEQYF.

For this clone: A read error may be the cause here, since a much bigger clone is one base away. In the same sample, other DNA sequences code for this CDR3. V usage is TRBV7-6 and J usage is TRBJ2-1; D is ambiguous. V was pared by 4 bases and J by 8 bases, with 12 bases between. In germline, CDR1 is SGHVS, CDR2 FNYEAQ. This CDR3 spans 13 amino acids. CDR3 residues: CASSSTGSHEQFF. In DNA, the CDR3 is TGTGCCAGCAGCTCCACCGGGTCACATGAGCAGTTCTTC.

This clone has ten or more counts. The chain links TRBV29-1 to TRBJ2-2; 8 bases agree with TRBD2. CDR3 length: 13 amino acids. Germline V CDR1 and CDR2: SQVTM, ANQGSEA. V was pared by 7 bases and J by 6 bases, with 7 bases of the junction left unmatched. CDR3 loop: CSAPGLVAGELFF. The CDR3 nucleotides read TGCAGCGCACCGGGACTAGTAGCCGGGGAGCTGTTTTTT.

This clone was detected ten times or more. The identical CDR3 is also encoded by other nucleotide sequences in the sample. This chain links TRBV18 with TRBJ2-2; 9 bases are shared with TRBD1. The V gene end was trimmed by 3 bases and the J gene end by 5 bases; junction bases not matched to a gene: 1. The CDR3 runs 14 residues. Germline CDR1 reads KGHSH; CDR2 reads LQKENI. This CDR3 is CASSPTGGTGELFF. The DNA of the CDR3 is TGTGCCAGCTCACCGACAGGGGGGACCGGGGAGCTGTTTTTT.

The rearrangement links TRBV2 to TRBJ1-6; 8 bases are shared with TRBD1. Germline-derived CDR1 and CDR2 are SNHLY and FYNNEI. Trimming cost V 3 bases and J 6 bases; bases outside gene matches: 16. The CDR3 contains 19 residues. In nucleotides, the CDR3 is TGTGCCAGCAGTGATGACAGGGGCGGGCAGATATTACTTAATTCACCCCTCCACTTT. Translation gives CASSDDRGGQILLNSPLHF.

Turning to this clone: A single base separates this from a much larger clone, so it may be a read error. This chain links TRBV6-1 with TRBJ1-4; 8 positions agree with TRBD1. The trim removed 8 bases at V and 7 bases at J, leaving 9 bases unmatched. Germline V gives CDR1 MNHNS, CDR2 SASEGT. The CDR3 consists of 14 residues. The CDR3 sequence: CASDEGQGGEKLFF. CDR3 nucleotides: TGTGCCAGCGATGAAGGACAGGGTGGTGAAAAACTGTTTTTT.

This clone showed up just a few times. This may stem from a read error, because a much larger clone lies one nucleotide away. V and J are TRBV19 and TRBJ2-2; the D is unclear. This CDR3 has 14 residues. CDR1 is LNHDA, CDR2 SQIVND, per germline (reference sequence). CDR3: CASSVDVLAGELFF. In DNA, the CDR3 is TGTGCCAGTAGTGTAGATGTGCTCGCCGGGGAGCTGTTTTTT.